This T cell receptor beta chain was retrieved from a study of T cell changes during pregnancy in multiple sclerosis. TCRdb's copy holds only in-frame clones and misses some; the assay was immunoSEQ multiplex PCR. The sample consists of approximately 100,000 clones, around 93% of them appearing once. Unmatched junction bases numbered 8, after V lost 8 bases and J lost 5 bases. The CDR3 is made up of 13 amino acids. Germline CDR1 MNHNS, CDR2 SASEGT. This TCR was recovered from a female donor with multiple sclerosis, enrolled in a pregnancy study. This chain uses TRBV6-1 with TRBJ2-5; 7 positions match TRBD2. This sample comprised peripheral blood, obtained before pregnancy. This chain's CDR3 is CASGGGGVETQYF. The CDR3 coding sequence is TGTGCCAGCGGGGGGGGAGGGGTGGAGACCCAGTACTTC.